Reported below is one T cell receptor (beta chain). The specificity of this receptor is unknown. Qualities for individual bases were not recorded, and no much larger clone is one base off. To sequence the TCRbeta CDR3 region, genomic DNA was isolated from the sorted cells. The immunoSEQ Assay was used for sequencing of TCRbeta CDR3 regions. TCRdb limited this immuneACCESS table to in-frame rearrangements with V and J called. A share of clones is missing; checked studies link under half to unresolved V genes, and the rest is unexplained. The sample includes about 21,000 clones, with over 75% observed a single time. The top ten constitute 30% of the sample. The source of the sample is a study of OX40 agonist ivuxolimab in advanced cancers. As for the study more broadly: Ivuxolimab was a fully human IgG2 agonistic monoclonal antibody targeting the costimulatory receptor OX40 (CD134). Intravenous ivuxolimab was administered to patients every 2 weeks at six dose levels: 0.01, 0.1, 0.3, 1.5, 3 and 10 mg/kg. Of the 50 or so patients in dose escalation, about 20 had hepatocellular carcinoma, some 15 had melanoma, 9 had renal cell carcinoma and 9 had head and neck cancer. A male proportion of about 79% and a mean age of about 60 years, ranging from roughly 20 to 80, were recorded for the dose-escalation cohort. Patients were allowed to have had prior anti-PD-1, anti-PD-L1 or anti-CTLA-4 therapy, and approximately 40% of the dose-escalation patients had been treated with checkpoint inhibitors. Partial responses occurred in three dose-escalation patients: two with cutaneous melanoma and one with hepatocellular carcinoma. The purpose of peripheral TCRbeta sequencing was to test whether ivuxolimab changed TCR sequence diversity and led to clonal T-cell expansion. The paper covers the monotherapy dose-escalation part of the phase I ivuxolimab trial, which included N ≈ 52 patients. The paper's findings and limits, for the study overall: At doses from 0.1 to 3.0 mg/kg, clonal expansion was seen in both CD4+ and CD8+ blood T cells between baseline and week 6. Low levels of normalized T-cell clonal expansion were also seen in some nonresponding patients. Antigen specificity was not determined for the clonally expanded peripheral T cells. In the 0.1-3.0 mg/kg groups, partial responders were among the patients with the lowest normalized peripheral clonal expansion, particularly in CD8+ T cells. After ivuxolimab, expanded clones were on average more numerous among CD8+ T cells than among CD4+ T cells.

The trial excluded patients who had a history of autoimmune disease or who were on systemic immunosuppression. Peripheral blood for TCR sequencing was collected from all dose cohorts at baseline, on cycle 4 day 1, and on cycle 7 day 1. The samples were drawn from a first-in-human, open-label, multicenter phase I dose-escalation trial of ivuxolimab. Adults with locally advanced or metastatic head and neck squamous cell, hepatocellular, melanoma or renal cell carcinoma were enrolled in the trial. Before TCR sequencing, CD4+ and CD8+ T cells were separately sorted from peripheral blood. CDR1 and CDR2 are read off the germline V gene (reference sequence) as LNHDA and SQIVND. Trimmed from V: 5 bases; trimmed from J: 2 bases; junction bases lacking a gene match: 7. The CDR3, from cysteine to phenylalanine, totals 16 residues. Of all the DNA, just the CDR3 is kept, 48 bases in frame from base 1.

The sequence was obtained from an adult with an advanced solid tumor such as melanoma, head and neck, liver or kidney cancer. This specimen consisted of CD4+ or CD8+ T cells sorted from blood, obtained in a trial of the OX40 agonist ivuxolimab. The sequence joins TRBV19 to TRBJ1-4; 8 bases in the middle match TRBD1. The nucleotide sequence reads as follows: TGTGCCAGTAGTCCCTGGACAGGGTCCACTAATGAAAAACTGTTTTTT. It codes for CASSPWTGSTNEKLFF. The full variable domain, completed from the reference TRBV19 and TRBJ1-4 proteins outside the CDR3, reads DGGITQSPKYLFRKEGQNVTLSCEQNLNHDAMYWYRQDPGQGLRLIYYSQIVNDFQKGDIAEGYSVSREKKESFPLTVTSAQKNPTAFYLCASSPWTGSTNEKLFFGSGTQLSVL.